The 28 T cell receptor beta chains in this list originate from one sample, sequenced in a study of blood T cell repertoires in COVID-19. Clones were sequenced by immunoSEQ multiplex PCR, and TCRdb holds only the in-frame ones, with some missing. The sample comprises fewer than 80,000 clones, about 88% of which are singletons, and under 6.5% rests with the top ten. The specimen sequenced was peripheral blood. Receptors were obtained from an elderly man with COVID-19, enrolled during active disease.

This clone was counted a single time. The chain is built from TRBV6-1 and TRBJ1-1; unclear D gene. V was shortened by 3 bases and J by 1 base, with 12 bases between the two germline ends. CDR1 MNHNS and CDR2 SASEGT come from the germline V gene. The CDR3 extends over 15 amino acids. CDR3 region: CASSEGGRSNTEAFF. The CDR3 DNA sequence: TGTGCCAGCAGTGAGGGCGGGAGATCGAACACTGAAGCTTTCTTT.

The chain joins TRBV11-2 to TRBJ1-5; D unclear. Trimming cost V 8 bases and J 2 bases, with 10 bases left between them. The V gene's germline CDR1 is SGHAT and CDR2 FQNNGV. The CDR3 is 13 amino acids. CDR3 sequence: CASGEYGNQPQHF. As DNA, the CDR3 is TGTGCCAGCGGGGAGTACGGCAATCAGCCCCAGCATTTT.

A note on this clone: Additional DNA sequences in this sample encode the identical CDR3. The chain combines TRBV5-1 with TRBJ1-1; D might be TRBD1 (5 bases). Trimming took 1 base from V and 1 from J, leaving 8 bases between them. There are 14 residues in the CDR3. Germline CDR1 is SGHRS and CDR2 is YFSETQ. The CDR3 loop reads CASSLNRGNTEAFF. CDR3 bases: TGCGCCAGCAGCTTGAATAGGGGGAACACTGAAGCTTTCTTT.

J is TRBJ1-4 and V is TRBV4-1, with 9 bases aligning to TRBD1. With 4 bases clipped from V and 7 bases from J, the junction kept 4 bases outside the gene matches. The CDR3 length is 14 residues. The V gene's germline CDR1 is MGHRA and CDR2 YSYEKL. The CDR3, as DNA: TGCGCCAGCAGCCCTCGGACAGGGGTTGAAAAACTGTTTTTT. It yields the protein CASSPRTGVEKLFF.

The genes are TRBV11-2 and TRBJ2-7; weak D call: TRBD2 (5 bases). CDR3 length: 14 residues. V dropped 5 bases and J dropped 2 bases, with 13 bases sitting between them. The germline gives CDR1 SGHAT, CDR2 FQNNGV. The CDR3 DNA sequence: TGTGCCAGCAGCCCCTCCGGCGGGCCCTACGAGCAGTACTTC. Its protein is CASSPSGGPYEQYF.

This clone showed up just once. V and J are TRBV19 and TRBJ2-3; the match to TRBD2 covers 13 bases. The germline V gene encodes CDR1 LNHDA and CDR2 SQIVND (reference sequence). The CDR3 sequence is 18 residues long. V gave up 5 bases and J gave up 4 bases; unmatched junction bases: 12. CDR3 sequence: CASSPPGLAGFGADTQYF. CDR3 DNA sequence: TGTGCCAGTAGTCCTCCGGGACTAGCGGGGTTTGGGGCAGATACGCAGTATTTT.

The gene calls are TRBV7-9 and TRBJ1-6, with TRBD1 identical over 7 bases. CDR1 and CDR2 from the germline V gene are SEHNR and FQNEAQ (reference sequence). CDR3 length equals 15 residues. With V trimmed by 5 bases and J by 7 bases, 8 bases remained unmatched. The CDR3: CASSPTGQMNSPLHF. The CDR3 nucleotides are TGTGCCAGCAGCCCGACGGGACAGATGAATTCACCCCTCCACTTT.

V gene TRBV25-1 combines with J gene TRBJ2-2; maybe TRBD1 (6 bases). There are 14 residues in the CDR3. V was shortened by 7 bases and J by 4 bases, with 13 bases between the two germline ends. The V gene's germline CDR1 is MGHDK and CDR2 SYGVNS. The CDR3, as DNA: TGTGCCAGCACTGGACAGACCCTCACCGGGGAGCTGTTTTTT. Its protein is CASTGQTLTGELFF. Supplemented by reference TRBV25-1 and TRBJ2-2, the full variable domain reads EADIYQTPRYLVIGTGKKITLECSQTMGHDKMYWYQQDPGMELHLIHYSYGVNSTEKGDLSSESTVSRIRTEHFPLTLESARPSHTSQYLCASTGQTLTGELFFGEGSRLTVL.

By sample fraction, this clone is medium-sized. The rearrangement links TRBV19 to TRBJ2-3; 9 bases are a match to TRBD1. The germline CDR1 and CDR2 sequences are LNHDA and SQIVND (reference sequence). This CDR3 is 15 amino acids long. V shed 5 bases and J 6 bases; nucleotides not matched to a gene: 9. The CDR3 DNA is TGTGCCAGTAGTCAACCGGGACAGGGCCGGGATACGCAGTATTTT. Encoded protein: CASSQPGQGRDTQYF.

This chain joins TRBV7-2 and TRBJ1-6, with 7 bases lining up with TRBD1. J was trimmed by 5 bases and V by 5 bases; bases with no gene match: 3. Germline CDR1 reads SGHTA; CDR2 reads FQGNSA. The CDR3 loop spans 14 amino acids. This chain's CDR3 is CASSPGQHNSPLHF. The CDR3 DNA is TGTGCCAGCAGCCCGGGACAGCATAATTCACCCCTCCACTTT.

In DNA form, the CDR3 reads TGTGCCAGCAGCTTAGGCTCCCCAGGGATGGAAGGGGAGCTGTTTTTT. The encoded protein is CASSLGSPGMEGELFF. The chain joins TRBV7-3 to TRBJ2-2, with a tentative D call TRBD1 (5 bases). V was pared by 2 bases and J by 8 bases, with 18 bases between. The CDR3 consists of 16 residues. Looked up from germline, CDR1 is SGHTA and CDR2 is FQGTGA.

This clone has only a few counts. The V call is TRBV9, the J call TRBJ2-1, with TRBD2 identical over 12 bases. The V gene end was trimmed by 4 bases and the J gene end by 8 bases; junction bases not matched to a gene: 4. Germline V gives CDR1 SGDLS, CDR2 YYNGEE. The CDR3 has 14 residues. CDR3 protein: CASSPGTSGYEQFF. In DNA, the CDR3 is TGTGCCAGCAGCCCCGGGACTAGCGGGTATGAGCAGTTCTTC. Looking up the rest from reference TRBV9 and TRBJ2-1 gives the full variable domain: DSGVTQTPKHLITATGQRVTLRCSPRSGDLSVYWYQQSLDQGLQFLIQYYNGEERAKGNILERFSAQQFPDLHSELNLSSLELGDSALYFCASSPGTSGYEQFFGPGTRLTVL.

This chain connects TRBV11-2 to TRBJ2-2; 9 nucleotides line up with TRBD1. V was clipped by 5 bases and J by 6 bases; unmatched bases: 7. This CDR3 is built from 15 residues. CDR1 and CDR2 (germline): SGHAT, FQNNGV. The CDR3 is CASSVDRGTAGELFF. CDR3 nucleotides: TGTGCCAGCAGCGTTGACAGGGGGACCGCCGGGGAGCTGTTTTTT.

The rearrangement uses TRBV18 and TRBJ2-6; unclear D gene. The CDR3 is 16 residues long. Germline V CDR1 and CDR2: KGHSH, LQKENI. With 3 bases removed from V and 0 bases from J, the gap between germline ends came to 9 bases. The CDR3 here is CASSPPFVSGANVLTF. Written as DNA, the CDR3 is TGTGCCAGCTCACCCCCCTTCGTCTCTGGGGCCAACGTCCTGACTTTC.

This clone is labeled medium-sized (0.01 to 0.1%). The chain employs TRBV6-5 and TRBJ1-2; 10 bases fit TRBD1. Looked up from germline, CDR1 is MNHEY and CDR2 is SVGAGI. This CDR3 contains 14 residues. V shed 6 bases and J 6 bases; nucleotides not matched to a gene: 7. The CDR3 DNA sequence: TGTGCCAGCAGGAGGGACAGGGGAGACGATGGCTACACCTTC. Translating gives CASRRDRGDDGYTF.

The chain joins TRBV5-4 to TRBJ2-1; possibly TRBD1 for D (6 bases). Per the germline V gene, CDR1 is SGHNT and CDR2 is YYREEE (reference sequence). CDR3 length: 16 residues. With 0 bases removed from V and 5 bases from J, the gap between germline ends came to 15 bases. Here the CDR3 DNA reads TGTGCCAGCAGCTTGGCCATTGGGGGCGCGAACAATGAGCAGTTCTTC. Protein sequence: CASSLAIGGANNEQFF.

This rearrangement joins TRBV6-1 to TRBJ2-7, with D possibly being TRBD1 (6 bases). The germline CDR1 and CDR2 sequences are MNHNS and SASEGT. With 3 bases removed from V and 0 bases from J, the gap between germline ends came to 15 bases. The CDR3 sequence is 16 residues long. As DNA, the CDR3 is TGTGCCAGCAGTGACCCCAACAGGGAACTCTCCTACGAGCAGTACTTC. Translated, it gives CASSDPNRELSYEQYF.

As DNA, the CDR3 is TGTGCCAGCAGCTACGTGGTGGGGGGGGCGGTAGATACGCAGTATTTT. Protein: CASSYVVGGAVDTQYF. The V call is TRBV11-3, the J call TRBJ2-3; possibly TRBD2 for D (7 bases). The CDR3 is 16 residues long. Deletions cut 4 bases from V and 5 bases from J, with 19 bases between. The germline gives CDR1 SGHNT, CDR2 YENEEA.

The genes are TRBV19 and TRBJ1-1; maybe TRBD1 (5 bases). The ends were cut back, 4 bases at V and 1 base at J, with 10 bases in the middle. Germline loops: CDR1 LNHDA, CDR2 SQIVND (reference sequence). The CDR3 contains 14 residues. DNA of the CDR3: TGTGCCAGTAGTACCTTAAGGGGGAACACTGAAGCTTTCTTT. Amino acid sequence: CASSTLRGNTEAFF.

The chain combines TRBV6-2 or TRBV6-3 with TRBJ1-6; TRBD1 matches 10 bases. The junction had 1 base not matched to a gene; V was cut back by 2 bases and J by 9 bases. The CDR3 covers 14 residues. CDR1 and CDR2 from the germline V gene are MNHEY and SVGEGT. The CDR3 nucleotides read TGTGCCAGCAGTTACGGGGACAGGGGTTCACCCCTCCACTTT. It yields the protein CASSYGDRGSPLHF.

The rearrangement uses TRBV19 and TRBJ1-3, with TRBD1 identical over 7 bases. There are 15 residues in the CDR3. The germline V gene encodes CDR1 LNHDA and CDR2 SQIVND (reference sequence). The J segment lost 4 bases and the V segment lost 8 bases, leaving 11 bases of the junction unmatched. CDR3 region: CASRTGELSGNTIYF. The CDR3 DNA follows: TGTGCCAGTCGAACAGGGGAATTATCCGGAAACACCATATATTTT.

This chain joins TRBV7-8 and TRBJ2-7; 7 nucleotides line up with TRBD1. V gave up 4 bases and J gave up 7 bases; unmatched junction bases: 7. Looked up from germline, CDR1 is SGHVS and CDR2 is FQNEAQ. This CDR3 has 13 amino acids. The chain's CDR3 is CASSSGQALEQYF. The CDR3 DNA reads as TGTGCCAGCAGCTCCGGACAGGCTTTAGAGCAGTACTTC.

This clone has just one count. The rearrangement uses TRBV11-3 and TRBJ2-1; D is possibly TRBD2 (5 bases). Trimming left V 2 bases short and J 10 bases short, with 12 bases between. Germline V lookup: CDR1 SGHNT, CDR2 YENEEA. The CDR3 extends over 13 amino acids. Here the CDR3 DNA reads TGTGCCAGCAGCTTATCCGGGAATGGGGAGCAGTTCTTC. This gives the protein CASSLSGNGEQFF.

This chain links TRBV25-1 with TRBJ1-2; possible D gene TRBD1, 6 bases. Deletions cut 2 bases from V and 7 bases from J, with 14 bases between. From germline, CDR1 is MGHDK and CDR2 SYGVNS. The CDR3 has 14 residues. CDR3 residues: CASSEEGGVRGYTF. DNA of the CDR3: TGTGCCAGCAGTGAAGAGGGGGGGGTGCGTGGCTACACCTTC.

The V and J genes are TRBV5-1 and TRBJ2-2, with D perhaps matching TRBD2 (5 bases). The CDR3 extends over 16 amino acids. The V end lost 0 bases, the J end lost 1 base, and 10 bases lay between the germline ends. Germline CDR1 reads SGHRS; CDR2 reads YFSETQ. The CDR3: CASSLASSRNTGELFF. The CDR3 coding sequence is TGCGCCAGCAGCTTGGCATCTAGCCGGAACACCGGGGAGCTGTTTTTT.

V gene TRBV6-5 combines with J gene TRBJ1-4; perhaps TRBD1 as D (5 bases). Germline loops: CDR1 MNHEY, CDR2 SVGAGI. This CDR3 spans 15 amino acids. V was trimmed by 2 bases and J by 4 bases, leaving 11 bases between them. CDR3 sequence: CASSYERGNNEKLFF. In DNA form, the CDR3 reads TGTGCCAGCAGTTACGAACGGGGGAATAATGAAAAACTGTTTTTT.

The chain links TRBV5-1 to TRBJ2-5; 10 nucleotides align to TRBD2. Germline CDR1 reads SGHRS; CDR2 reads YFSETQ. The V segment lost 5 bases and the J segment 4 bases; nucleotides outside the gene matches: 8. The CDR3 length is 15 residues. The CDR3: CASRERGGFGETQYF. The CDR3 coding sequence is TGCGCCAGCAGGGAGCGGGGGGGCTTCGGAGAGACCCAGTACTTC.

The V call is TRBV2, the J call TRBJ1-5; tentative D call: TRBD1 (5 bases). In germline, CDR1 is SNHLY, CDR2 FYNNEI. The ends were cut back, 4 bases at V and 2 bases at J, with 12 bases in the middle. CDR3 length: 15 residues. Written as DNA, the CDR3 is TGTGCCAGCAGTGTAGGCAGGGCGGGCAATCAGCCCCAGCATTTT. Translated: CASSVGRAGNQPQHF.